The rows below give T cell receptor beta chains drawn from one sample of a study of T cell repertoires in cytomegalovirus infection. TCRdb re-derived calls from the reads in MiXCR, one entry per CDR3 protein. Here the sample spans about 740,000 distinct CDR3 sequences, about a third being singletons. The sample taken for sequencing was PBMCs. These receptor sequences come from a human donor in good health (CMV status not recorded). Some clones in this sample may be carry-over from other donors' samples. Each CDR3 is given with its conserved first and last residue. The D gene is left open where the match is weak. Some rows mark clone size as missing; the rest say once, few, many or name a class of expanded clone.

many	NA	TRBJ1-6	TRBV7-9	CASSSLGTDNSPLHF	TGTGCCAGCAGTTCCCTGGGAACAGACAATTCACCCCTCCACTTT
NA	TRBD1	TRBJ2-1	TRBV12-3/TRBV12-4	CASSPRQGGDEQFF	TGTGCCAGCAGTCCTCGACAGGGGGGGGATGAGCAGTTCTTC
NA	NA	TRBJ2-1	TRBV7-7	CASSFNLGDFQFF	TGTGCTAGCAGCTTTAATCTGGGGGACTTTCAGTTCTTC
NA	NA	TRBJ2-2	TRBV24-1	CATSDTDRHRGGELFF	TGTGCCACCAGTGACACTGACAGGCATCGAGGCGGGGAGCTGTTTTTT
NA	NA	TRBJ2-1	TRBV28	CASRTYNEQFF	TGTGCCAGCAGGACTTACAATGAGCAGTTCTTC
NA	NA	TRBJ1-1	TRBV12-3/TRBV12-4	CASRFAPGLNTEAFF	TGTGCCAGCAGGTTTGCCCCAGGGTTGAACACTGAAGCTTTCTTT
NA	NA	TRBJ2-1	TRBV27	CASSFVGGTSYNEQFF	TGTGCCAGCAGTTTCGTAGGGGGAACCTCCTACAATGAGCAGTTCTTC
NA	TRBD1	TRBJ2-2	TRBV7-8	CASTTTGFIGSTGELFF	TGTGCCAGCACGACGACAGGGTTCATAGGGAGCACCGGGGAGCTGTTTTTT
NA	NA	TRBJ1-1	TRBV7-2	CASSKDGILEAFF	TGTGCCAGCAGCAAAGACGGGATTCTTGAAGCTTTCTTT
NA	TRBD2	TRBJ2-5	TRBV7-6	CASSQRRTSGTETQYF	TGTGCTAGCAGCCAACGGCGGACTAGCGGGACAGAGACCCAGTACTTC
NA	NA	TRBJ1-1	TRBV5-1	CASSPEGTGRITEAFF	TGCGCCAGCAGCCCGGAGGGAACAGGGAGAATCACTGAAGCTTTCTTT
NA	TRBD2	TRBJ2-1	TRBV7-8	CASSFGLAGGSSYNEQFF	TGTGCCAGCAGCTTCGGACTAGCGGGAGGGAGCTCCTACAATGAGCAGTTCTTC
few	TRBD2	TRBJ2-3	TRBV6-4	CASSDASGGADTQYF	TGTGCCAGCAGTGACGCTAGCGGGGGGGCCGATACGCAGTATTTT
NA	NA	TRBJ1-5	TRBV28	CASSLPGKGRNQPQHF	TGTGCCAGCAGTTTACCTGGCAAGGGGCGCAATCAGCCCCAGCATTTT
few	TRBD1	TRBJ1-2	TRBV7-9	CASRSGTGYIYGYTF	TGTGCCAGCAGAAGCGGGACAGGGTATATCTATGGCTACACCTTC
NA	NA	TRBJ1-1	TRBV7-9	CASSLHERSTEAFF	TGTGCCAGCAGCTTACACGAAAGGAGCACTGAAGCTTTCTTT
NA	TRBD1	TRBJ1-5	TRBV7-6	CASSSGGFGNQPQHF	TGTGCCAGCAGCTCAGGGGGGTTCGGCAATCAGCCCCAGCATTTT
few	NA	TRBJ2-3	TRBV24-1	CATSMTDTQYF	TGTGCCACCAGTATGACAGATACGCAGTATTTT
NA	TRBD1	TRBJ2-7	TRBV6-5	CASRAGTVSYEQYF	TGTGCCAGCAGGGCAGGGACAGTGTCCTACGAGCAGTACTTC
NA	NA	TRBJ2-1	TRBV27	CARSGEFKNEKFF	TGTGCCAGAAGTGGAGAGTTTAAGAATGAGAAGTTCTTC
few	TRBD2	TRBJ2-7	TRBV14	CASSQDWASGRSSYEQYF	TGTGCCAGCAGCCAAGATTGGGCTAGCGGGCGCAGCTCCTACGAGCAGTACTTC
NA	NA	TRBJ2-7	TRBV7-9	CASSLENKNPEQYF	TGTGCCAGCAGCTTGGAAAACAAGAACCCGGAGCAGTACTTC
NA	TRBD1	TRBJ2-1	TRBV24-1	CATSDQTPGQAYEQFF	TGTGCCACCAGTGATCAGACCCCGGGACAGGCCTATGAGCAGTTCTTC
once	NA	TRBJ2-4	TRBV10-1	CAISESRARNIQYF	TGCGCCATCAGTGAGTCCAGGGCTAGAAACATTCAGTACTTC
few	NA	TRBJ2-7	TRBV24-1	CATSDGSYEQYF	TGTGCCACCAGTGATGGTAGTTACGAGCAGTACTTC
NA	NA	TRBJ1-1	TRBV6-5	CASSYSLTGNTEAFF	TGTGCCAGCAGTTACTCGCTAACAGGGAACACTGAAGCTTTCTTT
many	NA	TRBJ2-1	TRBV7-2	CASSLDPGDYNEQFF	TGTGCCAGCAGCCTTGACCCGGGGGACTACAATGAGCAGTTCTTC
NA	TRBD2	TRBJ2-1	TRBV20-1	CSAREGMWASGGSEQFF	TGCAGTGCTAGAGAGGGGATGTGGGCTAGCGGGGGGTCAGAACAGTTCTTC
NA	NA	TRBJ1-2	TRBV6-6	CASSRSGSNYGYTF	TGTGCCAGCAGCCGTAGTGGAAGTAACTATGGCTACACCTTC
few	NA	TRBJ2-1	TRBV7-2	CASSPAVDEQFF	TGTGCCAGCAGCCCGGCGGTGGATGAGCAGTTCTTC
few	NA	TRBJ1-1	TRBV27	CASSGGPYEAFF	TGTGCCAGCAGTGGGGGACCCTACGAAGCTTTCTTT
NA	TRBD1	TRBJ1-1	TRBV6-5	CASRVGQGRTEAFF	TGTGCCAGCAGAGTGGGACAGGGTCGCACTGAAGCTTTCTTT
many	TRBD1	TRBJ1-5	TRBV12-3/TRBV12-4	CASSHTGANQPQHF	TGTGCCAGCAGCCACACAGGGGCCAATCAGCCCCAGCATTTT
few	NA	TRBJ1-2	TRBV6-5	CASKEQPNSNYGYTF	TGTGCCAGCAAGGAACAGCCCAACTCTAACTATGGCTACACCTTC
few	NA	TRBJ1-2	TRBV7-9	CASSSTGFLGYTF	TGTGCCAGCAGCTCCACAGGTTTTTTGGGCTACACCTTC
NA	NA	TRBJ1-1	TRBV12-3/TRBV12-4	CASSPEAFF	TGTGCCAGCAGCCCGGAAGCTTTCTTT
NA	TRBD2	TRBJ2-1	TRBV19	CASSIVGLAGKYNEQFF	TGTGCCAGTAGTATAGTAGGGCTAGCGGGCAAATACAATGAGCAGTTCTTC
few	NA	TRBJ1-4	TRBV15	CATSRDRSGGGKLFF	TGTGCCACCAGCAGAGATCGTTCGGGGGGTGGAAAACTGTTTTTT
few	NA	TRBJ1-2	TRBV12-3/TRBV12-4	CASSPPVSGYDTF	TGTGCCAGCAGTCCGCCCGTCAGCGGGTACGACACCTTC
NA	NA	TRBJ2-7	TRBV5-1	CASSPYRGPTYEQHF	TGCGCCAGCAGCCCATACAGAGGCCCTACCTACGAGCAGCACTTC
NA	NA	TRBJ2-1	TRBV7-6	CASSLKRTLSSYNEQFF	TGTGCCAGCAGCCTTAAAAGGACACTTAGCTCCTACAATGAGCAGTTCTTC
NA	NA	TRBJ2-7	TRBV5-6	CASGHYMSSYEQYF	TGTGCCAGCGGCCACTACATGAGCTCCTACGAGCAGTACTTC
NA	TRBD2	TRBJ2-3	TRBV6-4	CAISLDLAGGPDTQYF	TGTGCCATCAGCCTAGACCTAGCGGGGGGGCCAGATACGCAGTATTTT
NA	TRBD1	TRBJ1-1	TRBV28	CASTGGFRTEAFF	TGTGCCAGCACAGGGGGCTTTCGCACTGAAGCTTTCTTT
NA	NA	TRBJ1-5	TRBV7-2	CASSLEGQNNQPQHF	TGTGCCAGCAGCTTAGAAGGGCAGAACAATCAGCCCCAGCATTTT
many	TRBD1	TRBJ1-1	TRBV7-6	CASSYYSPGQRNTEAFF	TGTGCCAGCAGCTACTATTCCCCGGGACAGAGGAACACTGAAGCTTTCTTT
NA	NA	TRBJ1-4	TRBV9	CASSLRQNNEKLFF	TGTGCCAGCAGCCTAAGACAGAATAATGAAAAACTGTTTTTT